This paragraph covers one T cell receptor beta chain sequence. Sequenced by immunoSEQ multiplex PCR; TCRdb stores in-frame clones only, minus some. The repertoire holds 140,000 to 150,000 clones, with roughly 90% as singletons. The source of the sample is a study of blood T cell repertoires in COVID-19. The receptor comes from a woman aged 25 to 39 with acute COVID-19. The sequencing sample was made of PBMCs or T cells enriched from blood (not recorded which).

DNA for the CDR3: TGTGCCAGCAGCCAAGAGTTCCAGGGGAACACACCCCTCCACTTT. Amino acids: CASSQEFQGNTPLHF. The chain combines TRBV3-1 (or the pseudogene TRBV3-2) with TRBJ1-6, with TRBD1 as a possible D gene (6 bases). Germline CDR1 is LGHDT and CDR2 is YNNKEL (reference sequence). The germline V and J ends were trimmed by 0 bases and 11 bases, with 14 bases remaining between them. The CDR3 sequence is 15 residues long.